One sample yielded the 30 T cell receptor beta chains listed below, sequenced in a study of blood T cell repertoires in COVID-19. Libraries were prepared by immunoSEQ multiplex PCR; TCRdb keeps only in-frame clonotypes and omits some of them. The sample records approximately 69,000 clones, 70% to 85% being singletons. Sequencing was done on a sample of peripheral blood. These receptors all come from a woman aged 55-75 years with acute or convalescent COVID-19.

J is TRBJ1-1 and V is TRBV14; tentatively, D is TRBD1 (5 bases). V was clipped by 4 bases and J by 1 base, with 22 bases between them. From germline, CDR1 is SGHDN and CDR2 FVKESK. The CDR3 is 18 residues long. Written as DNA, the CDR3 is TGTGCCAGCAGCCTTGGATCTCACGGGGGAGGATGGAACACTGAAGCTTTCTTT. Its translation: CASSLGSHGGGWNTEAFF.

The chain combines TRBV7-9 with TRBJ1-2; D remains ambiguous. Germline CDR1 is SEHNR and CDR2 is FQNEAQ (reference sequence). Trimming stripped 0 bases from V and 4 bases from J, with 12 bases between. The CDR3 contains 15 residues. Written as DNA, the CDR3 is TGTGCCAGCAGCTTAGCCGGGTCCGCCGGCTATGGCTACACCTTC. Translation gives CASSLAGSAGYGYTF.

The genes are TRBV7-8 and TRBJ1-2, with D possibly TRBD1 on 5 matching bases. Germline CDR1 and CDR2: SGHVS and FQNEAQ. CDR3 length equals 16 residues. Trimming cost V 0 bases and J 6 bases, with 17 bases left between them. The CDR3 coding sequence is TGTGCCAGCAGCTTAGCGCCCGCAGGGATTATCAATGGCTACACCTTC. Translating it yields CASSLAPAGIINGYTF.

The V call is TRBV2, the J call TRBJ1-5, with D possibly being TRBD1 (5 bases). In germline, CDR1 is SNHLY, CDR2 FYNNEI. V was cut by 1 base and J by 4 bases, with 17 bases left in between. The CDR3 covers 17 residues. CDR3 sequence (DNA): TGTGCCAGCAGTGAAGGGCAGGGACTCTTTCCTAATCAGCCCCAGCATTTT. This sequence encodes CASSEGQGLFPNQPQHF.

This clone showed up just a few times. CDR3 DNA: TGTGCCAGCAGTGTCCTATCCTTGGGTAGCGGTTACAATGAGCAGTTCTTC. Translation gives CASSVLSLGSGYNEQFF. The rearrangement joins TRBV2 to TRBJ2-1, with D possibly matching TRBD2 (6 bases). CDR3 size: 17 residues. V gave up 4 bases and J gave up 4 bases, with 20 bases separating them. The germline V gene encodes CDR1 SNHLY and CDR2 FYNNEI.

The chain links TRBV29-1 to TRBJ1-2; 7 bases line up with TRBD1. Germline V gene sequence: CDR1 SQVTM, CDR2 ANQGSEA. The CDR3 loop spans 13 amino acids. With V trimmed by 6 bases and J by 7 bases, 11 bases remained unmatched. The CDR3 DNA reads as TGCAGCGTGGAACCCAGGGGGAGGTCTGGCTACACCTTC. It specifies CSVEPRGRSGYTF. The whole variable domain, filled in from reference TRBV29-1 and TRBJ1-2, reads SAVISQKPSRDICQRGTSLTIQCQVDSQVTMMFWYRQQPGQSLTLIATANQGSEATYESGFVIDKFPISRPNLTFSTLTVSNMSPEDSSIYLCSVEPRGRSGYTFGSGTRLTVV.

The chain combines TRBV2 with TRBJ1-2, with D unresolved. This CDR3 spans 14 amino acids. In germline, CDR1 is SNHLY, CDR2 FYNNEI. The germline V and J ends were trimmed by 8 bases and 0 bases, with 13 bases remaining between them. CDR3 sequence (DNA): TGTGCCAGCTCCTTAGGCGGGACTAACTATGGCTACACCTTC. Protein product: CASSLGGTNYGYTF.

This clone was recorded only once. The CDR3 loop is CASSIQGAAGAFF. The CDR3 DNA reads TGTGCCAGCAGTATACAGGGGGCGGCGGGGGCTTTCTTT. The V and J genes are TRBV7-9 and TRBJ1-1, with 9 bases that match TRBD1. There are 13 residues in the CDR3. The V and J ends lost 6 bases and 11 bases, in that order; junction bases with no gene match: 10. CDR1 is SEHNR, CDR2 FQNEAQ, per germline (reference sequence).

V is TRBV29-1 and J is TRBJ2-5, with a weak D call TRBD1 (5 bases). CDR3 length equals 14 residues. Germline assignment: CDR1 SQVTM and CDR2 ANQGSEA. V lost 7 bases to trimming and J lost 0 bases, with 15 bases between them. CDR3 DNA: TGCAGCGCACTTAGGCCGACAGACCAAGAGACCCAGTACTTC. Encoded protein: CSALRPTDQETQYF.

The J gene is TRBJ2-5, the V gene TRBV3-1 (or the pseudogene TRBV3-2); 7 nucleotides align to TRBD2. CDR1 LGHDT and CDR2 YNNKEL come from the germline V gene (reference sequence). J lost 5 bases, V lost 0 bases, and 3 bases had no gene match. The CDR3 contains 14 residues. CDR3 loop: CASSQEIGGETQYF. The CDR3, as DNA: TGTGCCAGCAGCCAAGAGATCGGGGGGGAGACCCAGTACTTC.

The chain has TRBV5-1 and TRBJ2-7; TRBD1 might be the D (5 bases). Trimming left V 5 bases short and J 3 bases short, with 6 bases between. The CDR3 contains 11 residues. Looked up from germline, CDR1 is SGHRS and CDR2 is YFSETQ. CDR3 region: CASRGVYEQYF. CDR3 DNA sequence: TGCGCCAGCAGAGGGGTCTACGAGCAGTACTTC.

The chain uses TRBV5-1 and TRBJ2-1; 7 nucleotides align to TRBD1. The CDR3 is made up of 16 amino acids. V was pared by 4 bases and J by 3 bases, with 10 bases of the junction left unmatched. Germline V gene sequence: CDR1 SGHRS, CDR2 YFSETQ. CDR3 coding DNA: TGCGCCAGCAGCAGGCAAGGACAGGCGAGCTACAATGAGCAGTTCTTC. It codes for CASSRQGQASYNEQFF.

The chain is built from TRBV5-6 and TRBJ1-2; D perhaps matches TRBD1 (5 bases). The ends were cut back, 4 bases at V and 4 bases at J, with 11 bases in the middle. CDR3 length: 13 residues. CDR1 is SGHDT and CDR2 is YYEEEE in the germline V gene. CDR3 loop: CASSQDRSYGYTF. DNA for the CDR3: TGTGCCAGCAGCCAAGACAGAAGCTATGGCTACACCTTC.

V gene TRBV15 combines with J gene TRBJ2-2; D possibly corresponds to TRBD1 (5 bases). Trimming removed 4 bases at V and 0 bases at J, with 12 bases between. The CDR3 covers 16 residues. CDR1 is LNHNV and CDR2 is YYDKDF in the germline V gene (reference sequence). CDR3 loop: CATSKFTGTNTGELFF. The CDR3 bases are TGTGCCACCAGCAAGTTCACAGGAACGAACACCGGGGAGCTGTTTTTT.

V gene TRBV7-9 combines with J gene TRBJ1-6, with TRBD1 identical over 7 bases. Trimming at V came to 6 bases and at J to 7 bases, leaving 9 bases not matched to a gene. Germline values: CDR1 SEHNR, CDR2 FQNEAQ (reference sequence). This CDR3 contains 15 residues. The CDR3 loop is CASRDRDSGNSPLHF. The CDR3 DNA reads as TGTGCCAGCAGAGACCGGGACAGCGGAAATTCACCCCTCCACTTT.

The V gene is TRBV19, the J gene TRBJ2-2, with D hard to call. Deletions cut 4 bases from V and 2 bases from J, with 8 bases between. Germline V lookup: CDR1 LNHDA, CDR2 SQIVND (reference sequence). CDR3 length equals 14 residues. CDR3 loop: CASSKILNTGELFF. For the CDR3, the DNA is TGTGCCAGTAGTAAAATCCTAAACACCGGGGAGCTGTTTTTT.

V gene TRBV6-6 combines with J gene TRBJ2-1, with 9 positions matching TRBD2. Trimming took 2 bases from V and 7 from J; bases not matched to a gene: 6. The CDR3 length is 15 residues. The germline V gene encodes CDR1 MNHNY and CDR2 SVGAGI (reference sequence). The CDR3 coding sequence is TGTGCCAGCAGTTACCTTGGTAGCGGGGGAAATGAGCAGTTCTTC. It encodes CASSYLGSGGNEQFF.

The chain recombines TRBV10-3 with TRBJ2-7, with TRBD2 matching over 11 bases. Per the germline V gene, CDR1 is ENHRY and CDR2 is SYGVKD. The CDR3 totals 14 residues. Trimming removed 7 bases from V and 2 bases from J; junction bases left unmatched: 4. The CDR3 protein is CAIKPLAGAYEQYF. The CDR3 DNA reads TGTGCCATCAAACCACTAGCGGGGGCCTACGAGCAGTACTTC.

The V gene is TRBV4-1, the J gene TRBJ2-2; D gene uncertain. This CDR3 is 17 amino acids long. Trimming took 1 base from V and 1 from J, leaving 13 bases between them. The germline gives CDR1 MGHRA, CDR2 YSYEKL. CDR3 amino acids: CASSQVQSSKNTGELFF. In DNA form, the CDR3 reads TGCGCCAGCAGCCAAGTACAATCGTCAAAGAACACCGGGGAGCTGTTTTTT.

The genes are TRBV19 and TRBJ2-4; the D gene is possibly TRBD2 (6 bases). Looked up from germline, CDR1 is LNHDA and CDR2 is SQIVND (reference sequence). V gave up 4 bases and J gave up 3 bases, with 10 bases separating them. This CDR3 is 14 amino acids long. CDR3 loop: CASSNGGFKNIQYF. The CDR3 DNA reads as TGTGCCAGTAGTAACGGGGGATTCAAAAACATTCAGTACTTC.

The genes are TRBV27 and TRBJ2-7; 7 positions agree with TRBD2. The V gene's germline CDR1 is MNHEY and CDR2 SMNVEV (reference sequence). V was pared by 4 bases and J by 2 bases, with 5 bases of the junction left unmatched. The CDR3 covers 14 residues. CDR3 loop: CASSSVGGPYEQYF. In nucleotides, the CDR3 is TGTGCCAGCAGTTCGGTGGGAGGGCCCTACGAGCAGTACTTC.

The chain links TRBV2 to TRBJ2-3; 7 positions agree with TRBD2. The CDR3 consists of 14 residues. J gave up 3 bases and V 7 bases, and 7 bases lay outside the gene matches. The V gene's germline CDR1 is SNHLY and CDR2 FYNNEI. The CDR3 here is CASMPGLETDTQYF. The CDR3, as DNA: TGTGCCAGCATGCCTGGACTAGAAACAGATACGCAGTATTTT. Combining the CDR3 with reference TRBV2 and TRBJ2-3 gives the whole variable domain EPEVTQTPSHQVTQMGQEVILRCVPISNHLYFYWYRQILGQKVEFLVSFYNNEISEKSEIFDDQFSVERPDGSNFTLKIRSTKLEDSAMYFCASMPGLETDTQYFGPGTRLTVL.

The V gene is TRBV3-1 (or the pseudogene TRBV3-2), the J gene TRBJ2-5; 10 positions agree with TRBD2. CDR3 length equals 18 residues. Per the germline V gene, CDR1 is LGHDT and CDR2 is YNNKEL (reference sequence). V trimming: 3 bases; J trimming: 3 bases; junction bases outside the gene matches: 13. CDR3 nucleotides: TGTGCCAGCAGCCACAGGACTAGCGGAATCAACCTGAAAGAGACCCAGTACTTC. Protein sequence: CASSHRTSGINLKETQYF.

This chain connects TRBV29-1 to TRBJ2-1; 9 bases align to TRBD2. This CDR3 is built from 14 residues. Germline-derived CDR1 and CDR2 are SQVTM and ANQGSEA. The ends lost 6 bases at V and 5 bases at J; junction bases unmatched: 8. The CDR3 nucleotides are TGCAGCGTAACTAGAAGCGGGAGGAACAATGAGCAGTTCTTC. Its translation: CSVTRSGRNNEQFF.

This clone was counted only a few times. The gene calls are TRBV18 and TRBJ2-7; possible D gene TRBD2, 6 bases. In germline, CDR1 is KGHSH, CDR2 LQKENI. The CDR3 contains 13 residues. Trimming removed 2 bases from V and 6 bases from J, with 11 bases in between. CDR3 amino acids: CASSPRRESEQYF. The CDR3 coding sequence is TGTGCCAGCTCACCAAGGAGGGAGTCCGAGCAGTACTTC.

The chain employs TRBV9 and TRBJ1-2, with D tentatively TRBD1 (5 bases). The CDR3 runs 15 residues. Germline loops: CDR1 SGDLS, CDR2 YYNGEE. Trimming stripped 4 bases from V and 5 bases from J, with 18 bases between. The CDR3, as DNA: TGTGCCAGCAGCCAACGAGCCCAGACAGATTATGGCTACACCTTC. This codes for CASSQRAQTDYGYTF. The full variable domain, its missing parts supplied by reference TRBV9 and TRBJ1-2, is DSGVTQTPKHLITATGQRVTLRCSPRSGDLSVYWYQQSLDQGLQFLIQYYNGEERAKGNILERFSAQQFPDLHSELNLSSLELGDSALYFCASSQRAQTDYGYTFGSGTRLTVV.

The rearrangement uses TRBV7-9 and TRBJ1-3, with D possibly being TRBD1 (5 bases). The germline V gene has CDR1 SEHNR and CDR2 FQNEAQ (reference sequence). CDR3 length equals 16 residues. V was pared by 4 bases and J by 0 bases, with 13 bases between. CDR3 sequence: CASSSGLPGSGNTIYF. CDR3 nucleotide sequence: TGTGCCAGCAGCTCGGGACTCCCAGGCTCTGGAAACACCATATATTTT. Drawing the rest from reference TRBV7-9 and TRBJ1-3, the complete variable domain is DTGVSQNPRHKITKRGQNVTFRCDPISEHNRLYWYRQTLGQGPEFLTYFQNEAQLEKSRLLSDRFSAERPKGSFSTLEIQRTEQGDSAMYLCASSSGLPGSGNTIYFGEGSWLTVV.

This clone qualifies as medium-sized. This rearrangement joins TRBV2 to TRBJ1-2, with D perhaps matching TRBD1 (6 bases). Between the trimmed V and J ends, which lost 6 bases and 7 bases, there was a span of 15 bases. The CDR3 contains 13 residues. Germline V lookup: CDR1 SNHLY, CDR2 FYNNEI. The CDR3 sequence is CASSPSPGAGYTF. The CDR3 DNA is TGTGCCAGCAGCCCTAGCCCAGGGGCTGGCTACACCTTC.

This chain uses TRBV6-2 or TRBV6-3 with TRBJ1-2, with TRBD1 identical over 12 bases. CDR1 and CDR2 (germline): MNHEY, SVGEGT. V was clipped by 5 bases and J by 6 bases; unmatched bases: 7. There are 15 residues in the CDR3. The CDR3: CASSGGTGGADGYTF. As DNA, the CDR3 is TGTGCCAGCAGTGGTGGGACAGGGGGCGCGGATGGCTACACCTTC.

The chain employs TRBV19 and TRBJ2-7, with TRBD1 matching 9 bases. CDR1 is LNHDA, CDR2 SQIVND, per germline (reference sequence). Trimming removed 3 bases from V and 3 bases from J; junction bases left unmatched: 9. This CDR3 spans 16 amino acids. The CDR3 DNA follows: TGTGCCAGTAGTATTTTTTTCGGGACAGGGAACTACGAGCAGTACTTC. Translated: CASSIFFGTGNYEQYF.